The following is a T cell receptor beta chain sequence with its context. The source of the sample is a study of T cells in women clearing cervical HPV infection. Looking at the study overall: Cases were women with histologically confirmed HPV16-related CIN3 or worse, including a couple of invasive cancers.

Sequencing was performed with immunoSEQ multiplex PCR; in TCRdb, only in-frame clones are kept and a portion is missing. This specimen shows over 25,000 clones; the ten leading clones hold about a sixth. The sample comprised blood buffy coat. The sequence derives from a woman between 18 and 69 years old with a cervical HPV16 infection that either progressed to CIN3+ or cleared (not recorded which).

CDR3 sequence reads: CASSSGGYNSPLHF. CDR3 DNA, as far as it was read: TGTGCCAGCAGTTCAGGGGGCTATAATTCACCC. The V and J genes are TRBV12-3 or TRBV12-4 and TRBJ1-6; 7 nucleotides agree with TRBD1. The read ends 3 residues shy of where the CDR3 ends; the end is completed using the germline J gene. J gave up 3 bases and V 4 bases, and 0 bases lay outside the gene matches. The CDR3 has 14 amino acids.